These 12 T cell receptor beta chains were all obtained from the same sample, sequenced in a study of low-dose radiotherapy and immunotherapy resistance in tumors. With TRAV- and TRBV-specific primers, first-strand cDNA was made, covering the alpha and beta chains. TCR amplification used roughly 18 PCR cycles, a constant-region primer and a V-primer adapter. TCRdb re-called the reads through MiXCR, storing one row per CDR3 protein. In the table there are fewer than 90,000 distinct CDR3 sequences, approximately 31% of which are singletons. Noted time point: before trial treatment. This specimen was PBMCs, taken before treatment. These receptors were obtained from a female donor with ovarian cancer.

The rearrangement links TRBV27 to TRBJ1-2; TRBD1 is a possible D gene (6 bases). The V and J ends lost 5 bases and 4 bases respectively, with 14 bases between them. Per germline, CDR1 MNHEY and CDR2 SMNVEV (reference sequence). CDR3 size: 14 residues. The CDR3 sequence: CASSRPGGSYGYTF. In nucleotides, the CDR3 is TGTGCCAGCAGTCGTCCCGGGGGCAGCTATGGCTACACCTTC.

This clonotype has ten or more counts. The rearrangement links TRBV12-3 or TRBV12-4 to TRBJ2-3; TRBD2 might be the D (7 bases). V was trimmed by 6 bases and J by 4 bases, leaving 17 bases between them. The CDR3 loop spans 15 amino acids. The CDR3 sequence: CASSLGLGGADTQYF. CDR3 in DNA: TGTGCCAGCAGCCTCGGCTTAGGGGGGGCAGATACGCAGTATTTT.

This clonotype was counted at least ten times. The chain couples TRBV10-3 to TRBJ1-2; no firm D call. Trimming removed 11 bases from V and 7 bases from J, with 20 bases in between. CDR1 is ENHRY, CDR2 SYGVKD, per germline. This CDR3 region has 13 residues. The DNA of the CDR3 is TGTGCCGCCTCTTATGAGGGTGCCACTGGCTACACCTTC. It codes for CAASYEGATGYTF.

As DNA, the CDR3 is TGTGCCAGTAGCACCGGGACGGGGGTTTCTTACGAGCAGTACTTC. Its protein product is CASSTGTGVSYEQYF. V and J are TRBV19 and TRBJ2-7, with D perhaps TRBD2 (6 bases). The CDR3 runs to 15 residues. Looked up from germline, CDR1 is LNHDA and CDR2 is SQIVND (reference sequence). Trimming pared 6 bases from V and 4 bases from J, leaving 19 bases between.

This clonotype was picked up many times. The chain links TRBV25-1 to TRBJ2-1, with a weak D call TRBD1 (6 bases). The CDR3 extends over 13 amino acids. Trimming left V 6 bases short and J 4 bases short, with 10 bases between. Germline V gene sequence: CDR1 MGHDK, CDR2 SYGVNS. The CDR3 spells CASRDSKYNEQFF. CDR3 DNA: TGTGCCAGCAGGGACAGCAAGTACAATGAGCAGTTCTTC.

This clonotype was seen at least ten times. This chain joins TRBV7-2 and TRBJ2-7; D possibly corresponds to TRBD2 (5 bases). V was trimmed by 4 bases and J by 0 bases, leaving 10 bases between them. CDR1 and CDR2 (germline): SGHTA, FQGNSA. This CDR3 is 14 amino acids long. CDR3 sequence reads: CASSSDFSSYEQYF. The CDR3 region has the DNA TGTGCCAGCAGCTCGGACTTTAGCTCCTACGAGCAGTACTTC.

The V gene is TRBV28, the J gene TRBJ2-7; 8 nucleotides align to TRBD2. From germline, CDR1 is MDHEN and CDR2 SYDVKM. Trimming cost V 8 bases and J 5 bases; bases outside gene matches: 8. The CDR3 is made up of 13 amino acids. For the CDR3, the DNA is TGTGCCAGCCGGAGCGGGAGTACCCACGAGCAGTACTTC. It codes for CASRSGSTHEQYF.

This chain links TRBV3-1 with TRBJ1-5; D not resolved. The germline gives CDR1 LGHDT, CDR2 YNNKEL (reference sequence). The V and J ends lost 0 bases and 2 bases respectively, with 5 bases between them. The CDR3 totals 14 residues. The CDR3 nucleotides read TGTGCCAGCAGCCAAGATCTAGGCAATCAGCCCCAGCATTTT. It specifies CASSQDLGNQPQHF.

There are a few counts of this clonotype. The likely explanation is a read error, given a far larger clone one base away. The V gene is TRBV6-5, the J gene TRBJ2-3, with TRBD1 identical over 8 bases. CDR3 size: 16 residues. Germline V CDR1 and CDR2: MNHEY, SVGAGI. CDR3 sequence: CASRYTGTGSTETQYF. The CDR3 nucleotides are TGTGCCAGCAGGTATACCGGGACAGGCAGCACAGAGACGCAGTATTTT.

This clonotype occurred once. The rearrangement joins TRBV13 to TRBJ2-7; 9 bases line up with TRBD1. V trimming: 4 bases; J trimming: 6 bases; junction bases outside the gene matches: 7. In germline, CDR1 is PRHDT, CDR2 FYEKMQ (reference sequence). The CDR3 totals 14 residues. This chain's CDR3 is CASSSGGQGSEQYF. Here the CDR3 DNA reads TGTGCCAGCAGCTCTGGTGGACAGGGGAGCGAGCAGTACTTC.

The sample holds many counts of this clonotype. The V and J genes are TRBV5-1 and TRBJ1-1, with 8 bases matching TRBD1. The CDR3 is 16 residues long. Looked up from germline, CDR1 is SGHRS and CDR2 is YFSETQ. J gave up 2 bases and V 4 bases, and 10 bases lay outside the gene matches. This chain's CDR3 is CASSAPRTGTNTEAFF. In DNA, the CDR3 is TGCGCCAGCAGCGCACCACGGACAGGGACAAACACTGAAGCTTTCTTT.

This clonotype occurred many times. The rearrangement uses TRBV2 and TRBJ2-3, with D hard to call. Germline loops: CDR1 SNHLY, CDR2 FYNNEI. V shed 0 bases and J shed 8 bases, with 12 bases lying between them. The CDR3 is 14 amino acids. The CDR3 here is CASSEARGAGTQYF. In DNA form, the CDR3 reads TGTGCCAGCAGTGAAGCGCGAGGTGCTGGTACGCAGTATTTT.